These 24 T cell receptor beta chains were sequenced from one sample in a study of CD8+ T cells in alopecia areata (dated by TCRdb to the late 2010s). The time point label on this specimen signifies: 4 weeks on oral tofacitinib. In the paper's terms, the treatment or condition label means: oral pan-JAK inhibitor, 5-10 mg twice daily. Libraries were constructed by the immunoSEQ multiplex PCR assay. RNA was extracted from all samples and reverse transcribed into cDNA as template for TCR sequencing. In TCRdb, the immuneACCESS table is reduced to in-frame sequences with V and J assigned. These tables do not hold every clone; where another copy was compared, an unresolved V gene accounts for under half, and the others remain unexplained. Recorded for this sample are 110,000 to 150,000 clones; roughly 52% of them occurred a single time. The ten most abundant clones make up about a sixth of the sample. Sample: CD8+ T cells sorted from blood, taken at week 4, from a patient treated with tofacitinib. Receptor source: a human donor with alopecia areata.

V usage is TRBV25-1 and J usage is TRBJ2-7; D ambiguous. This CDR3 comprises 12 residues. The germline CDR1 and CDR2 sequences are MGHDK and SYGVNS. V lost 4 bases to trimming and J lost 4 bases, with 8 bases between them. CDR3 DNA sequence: TGTGCCAGCAGTGGGTCGATTTACGAGCAGTACTTC. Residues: CASSGSIYEQYF.

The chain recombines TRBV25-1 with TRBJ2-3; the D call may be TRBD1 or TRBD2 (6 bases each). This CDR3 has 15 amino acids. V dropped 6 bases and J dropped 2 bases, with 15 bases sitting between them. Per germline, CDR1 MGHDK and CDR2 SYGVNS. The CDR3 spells CASRGGQTTTDTQYF. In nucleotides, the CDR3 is TGTGCCAGCAGGGGAGGACAGACAACCACAGATACGCAGTATTTT.

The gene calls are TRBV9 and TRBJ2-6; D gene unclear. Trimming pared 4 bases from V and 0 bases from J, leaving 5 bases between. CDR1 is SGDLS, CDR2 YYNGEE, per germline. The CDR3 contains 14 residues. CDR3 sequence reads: CASSQNSGANVLTF. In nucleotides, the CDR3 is TGTGCCAGCAGCCAAAACTCTGGGGCCAACGTCCTGACTTTC.

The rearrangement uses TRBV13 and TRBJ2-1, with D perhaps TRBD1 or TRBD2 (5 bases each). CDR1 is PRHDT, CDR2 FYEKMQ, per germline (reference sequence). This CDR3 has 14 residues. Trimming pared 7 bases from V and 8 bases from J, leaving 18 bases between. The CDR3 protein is CASTLRGSGDEQFF. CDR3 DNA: TGTGCCAGCACCCTGAGGGGTTCTGGGGATGAGCAGTTCTTC.

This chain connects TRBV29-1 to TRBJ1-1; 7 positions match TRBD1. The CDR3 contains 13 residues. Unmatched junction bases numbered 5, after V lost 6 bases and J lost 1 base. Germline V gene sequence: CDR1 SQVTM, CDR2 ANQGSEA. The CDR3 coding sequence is TGCAGCGTGTATACAGGGGAGAACACTGAAGCTTTCTTT. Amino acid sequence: CSVYTGENTEAFF. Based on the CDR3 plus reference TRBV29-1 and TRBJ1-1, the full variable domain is SAVISQKPSRDICQRGTSLTIQCQVDSQVTMMFWYRQQPGQSLTLIATANQGSEATYESGFVIDKFPISRPNLTFSTLTVSNMSPEDSSIYLCSVYTGENTEAFFGQGTRLTVV.

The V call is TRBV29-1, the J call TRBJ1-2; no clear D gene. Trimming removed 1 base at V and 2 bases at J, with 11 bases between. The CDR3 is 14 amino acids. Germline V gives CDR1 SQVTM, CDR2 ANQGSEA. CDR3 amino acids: CSVEAEQLNYGYTF. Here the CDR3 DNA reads TGCAGCGTTGAAGCGGAACAGCTAAACTATGGCTACACCTTC.

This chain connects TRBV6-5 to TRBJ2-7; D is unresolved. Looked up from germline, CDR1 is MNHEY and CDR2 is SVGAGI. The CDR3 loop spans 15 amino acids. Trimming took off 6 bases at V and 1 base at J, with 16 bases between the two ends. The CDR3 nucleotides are TGTGCCAGCAGCCCTGGATTGACGGAATCCTACGAGCAGTACTTC. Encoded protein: CASSPGLTESYEQYF.

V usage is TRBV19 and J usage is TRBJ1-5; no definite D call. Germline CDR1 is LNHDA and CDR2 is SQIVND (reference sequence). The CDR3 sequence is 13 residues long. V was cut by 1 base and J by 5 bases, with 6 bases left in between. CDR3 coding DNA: TGTGCCAGTAGTATAGTGGTGGATCAGCCCCAGCATTTT. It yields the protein CASSIVVDQPQHF.

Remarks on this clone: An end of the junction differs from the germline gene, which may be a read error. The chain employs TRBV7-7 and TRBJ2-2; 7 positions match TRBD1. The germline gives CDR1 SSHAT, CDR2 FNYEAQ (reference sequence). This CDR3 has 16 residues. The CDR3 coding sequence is TGTGCTAGCAGCCAACGGGACAGCGACCCAACCGGGGAGCTGTTTTTT. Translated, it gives CASSQRDSDPTGELFF.

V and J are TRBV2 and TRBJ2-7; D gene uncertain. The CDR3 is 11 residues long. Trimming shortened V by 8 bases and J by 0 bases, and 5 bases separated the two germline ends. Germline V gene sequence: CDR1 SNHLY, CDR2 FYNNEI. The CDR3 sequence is CASFSSYEQYF. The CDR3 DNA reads TGTGCCAGCTTTAGCTCCTACGAGCAGTACTTC.

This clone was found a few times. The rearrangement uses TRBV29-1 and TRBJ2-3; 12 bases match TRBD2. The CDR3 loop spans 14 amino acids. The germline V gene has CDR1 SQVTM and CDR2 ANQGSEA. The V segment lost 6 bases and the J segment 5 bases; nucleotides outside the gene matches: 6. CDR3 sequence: CSVRGLAGRDTQYF. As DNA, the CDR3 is TGCAGCGTACGAGGACTAGCGGGGAGAGATACGCAGTATTTT.

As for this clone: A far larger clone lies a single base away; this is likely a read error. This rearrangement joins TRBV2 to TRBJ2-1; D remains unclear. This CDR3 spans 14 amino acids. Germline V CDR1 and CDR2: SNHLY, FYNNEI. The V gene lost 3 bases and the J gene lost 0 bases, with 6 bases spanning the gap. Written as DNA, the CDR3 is TGTGCCAGCAGTGACAGGACCTCCTACAATGAGCAGTTCTTC. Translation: CASSDRTSYNEQFF.

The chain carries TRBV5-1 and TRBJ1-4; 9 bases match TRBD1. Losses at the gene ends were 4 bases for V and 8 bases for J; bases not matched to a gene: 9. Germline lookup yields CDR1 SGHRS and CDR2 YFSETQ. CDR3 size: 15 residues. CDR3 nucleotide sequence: TGCGCCAGCAGCGAATACAGGGGGCGCGGGGAAAAACTGTTTTTT. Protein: CASSEYRGRGEKLFF.

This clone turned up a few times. As DNA, the CDR3 is TGCGCCAGCAGCCAAATCGGGACTAGCGGGGGGCGAACAGATACGCAGTATTTT. Translated, it gives CASSQIGTSGGRTDTQYF. This rearrangement joins TRBV4-1 to TRBJ2-3; 15 bases map to TRBD2. This CDR3 region has 18 residues. Trimming removed 2 bases from V and 3 bases from J; junction bases left unmatched: 6. CDR1 and CDR2 (germline): MGHRA, YSYEKL.

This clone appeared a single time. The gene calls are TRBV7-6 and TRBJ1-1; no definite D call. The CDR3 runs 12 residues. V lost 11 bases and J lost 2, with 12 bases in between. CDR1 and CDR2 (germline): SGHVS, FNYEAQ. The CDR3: CASIGINTEAFF. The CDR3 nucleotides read TGTGCCTCCATTGGTATTAACACTGAAGCTTTCTTT.

DNA of the CDR3: TGCGCCAGCAGCCAGGAGGGACCGGACGAGCAGTACTTC. It is translated as CASSQEGPDEQYF. The genes are TRBV4-1 and TRBJ2-7, with a tentative D call TRBD2 (6 bases). Trimming removed 3 bases at V and 5 bases at J, with 11 bases between. This CDR3 is 13 amino acids long. Germline V CDR1 and CDR2: MGHRA, YSYEKL.

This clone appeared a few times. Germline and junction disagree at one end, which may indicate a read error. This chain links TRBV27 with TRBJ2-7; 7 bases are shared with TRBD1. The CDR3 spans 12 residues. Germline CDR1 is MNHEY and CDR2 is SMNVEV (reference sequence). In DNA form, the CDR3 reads TGTGCCAGCGGACCATCGAGACAGGGAAAGGTCTTC. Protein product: CASGPSRQGKVF.

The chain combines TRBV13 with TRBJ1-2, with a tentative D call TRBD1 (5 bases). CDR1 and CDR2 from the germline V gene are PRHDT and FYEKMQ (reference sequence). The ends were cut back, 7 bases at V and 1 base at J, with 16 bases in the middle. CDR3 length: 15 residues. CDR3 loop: CASMGLEGVNYGYTF. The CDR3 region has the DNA TGTGCCAGCATGGGGCTGGAGGGTGTTAACTATGGCTACACCTTC.

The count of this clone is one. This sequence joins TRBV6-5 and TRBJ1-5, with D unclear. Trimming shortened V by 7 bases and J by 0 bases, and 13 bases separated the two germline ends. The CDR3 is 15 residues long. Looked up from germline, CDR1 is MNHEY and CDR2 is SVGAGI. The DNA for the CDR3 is TGTGCCAGCAAACCACAAGGTTATAGCAATCAGCCCCAGCATTTT. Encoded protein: CASKPQGYSNQPQHF.

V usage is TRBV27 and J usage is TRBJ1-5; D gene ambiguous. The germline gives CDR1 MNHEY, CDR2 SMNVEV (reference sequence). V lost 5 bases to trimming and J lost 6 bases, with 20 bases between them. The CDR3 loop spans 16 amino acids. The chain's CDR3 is CASSPSEGAVTQPQHF. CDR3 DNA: TGTGCCAGCAGTCCCTCCGAGGGAGCCGTTACTCAGCCCCAGCATTTT.

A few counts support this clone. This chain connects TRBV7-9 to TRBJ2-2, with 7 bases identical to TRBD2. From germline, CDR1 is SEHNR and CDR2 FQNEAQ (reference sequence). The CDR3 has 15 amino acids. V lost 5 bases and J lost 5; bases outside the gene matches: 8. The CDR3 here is CASSPTPGGTGELFF. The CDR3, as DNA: TGTGCCAGCAGCCCGACCCCGGGGGGAACCGGGGAGCTGTTTTTT.

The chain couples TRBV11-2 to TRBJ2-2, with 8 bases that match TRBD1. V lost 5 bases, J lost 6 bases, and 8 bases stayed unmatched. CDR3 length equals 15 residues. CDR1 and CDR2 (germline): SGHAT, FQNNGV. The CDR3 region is CASSRQGPAPGELFF. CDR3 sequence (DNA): TGTGCCAGCAGCCGACAGGGGCCCGCGCCCGGGGAGCTGTTTTTT.

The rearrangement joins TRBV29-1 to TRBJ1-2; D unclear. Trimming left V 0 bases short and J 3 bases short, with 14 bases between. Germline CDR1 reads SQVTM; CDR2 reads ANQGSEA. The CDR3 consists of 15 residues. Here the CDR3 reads CSVEDAEGSYYGYTF. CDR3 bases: TGCAGCGTTGAAGATGCGGAAGGCAGCTACTATGGCTACACCTTC.

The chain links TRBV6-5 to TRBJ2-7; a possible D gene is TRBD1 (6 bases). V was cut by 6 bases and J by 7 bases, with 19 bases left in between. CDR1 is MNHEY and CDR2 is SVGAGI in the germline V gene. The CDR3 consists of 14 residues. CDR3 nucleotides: TGTGCCAGCAGAACTCAGGGGACCCAGGGGGAGCAGTACTTC. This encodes CASRTQGTQGEQYF.